These 22 T cell receptor beta chains were all obtained from the same sample, sequenced in a study of blood T cell repertoires in COVID-19. TCRdb's table, derived via immunoSEQ multiplex PCR, lists solely in-frame clones and lacks some. This table holds 60,000 to 70,000 clones, roughly four fifths found once. Sequenced material: peripheral blood. The receptors shown here come from a human donor in a cohort sampled during active COVID-19.

The chain employs TRBV2 and TRBJ2-2; D uncertain. The germline V and J ends were trimmed by 6 bases and 7 bases, with 9 bases remaining between them. This CDR3 is 12 amino acids long. Per the germline V gene, CDR1 is SNHLY and CDR2 is FYNNEI. The CDR3 DNA follows: TGTGCCAGCAGGCGATACGGCGGGGAGCTGTTTTTT. It codes for CASRRYGGELFF.

The chain recombines TRBV3-1 (or the pseudogene TRBV3-2) with TRBJ2-2; 7 nucleotides line up with TRBD1. The germline CDR1 and CDR2 sequences are LGHDT and YNNKEL (reference sequence). The CDR3 is made up of 12 amino acids. Trimming removed 5 bases from V and 7 bases from J; junction bases left unmatched: 1. In DNA, the CDR3 is TGTGCCAGCAGCGACAGGGTCGGGGAGCTGTTTTTT. Protein: CASSDRVGELFF.

This chain uses TRBV15 with TRBJ2-1, with 8 positions matching TRBD2. The length of the CDR3 is 16 residues. The germline V gene has CDR1 LNHNV and CDR2 YYDKDF (reference sequence). The V gene end was trimmed by 0 bases and the J gene end by 4 bases; junction bases not matched to a gene: 5. In nucleotides, the CDR3 is TGTGCCACCAGCAGAGATCCCATAGCGGGGTACAATGAGCAGTTCTTC. It codes for CATSRDPIAGYNEQFF.

The rearrangement links TRBV11-2 to TRBJ2-1; D is perhaps TRBD2 (6 bases). This CDR3 is built from 17 residues. CDR1 and CDR2 from the germline V gene are SGHAT and FQNNGV. Trimming stripped 5 bases from V and 3 bases from J, with 20 bases between. The CDR3 DNA reads TGTGCCAGCAGCCCTAACGGGGCGGGGAGCCTCTACAATGAGCAGTTCTTC. Translating it yields CASSPNGAGSLYNEQFF.

The chain joins TRBV10-3 to TRBJ2-1, with TRBD2 matching 7 bases. This CDR3 region has 12 residues. CDR1 and CDR2 (germline): ENHRY, SYGVKD. With 6 bases clipped from V and 8 bases from J, the junction kept 4 bases outside the gene matches. The CDR3 nucleotides read TGTGCCATCAGGGGCGGGGGAGATGAGCAGTTCTTC. Protein sequence: CAIRGGGDEQFF.

V and J are TRBV18 and TRBJ2-7; 12 nucleotides line up with TRBD1. V shed 4 bases and J 3 bases; nucleotides not matched to a gene: 4. Germline CDR1 KGHSH, CDR2 LQKENI. CDR3 length: 15 residues. CDR3 loop: CASSRDRGRNYEQYF. CDR3 sequence (DNA): TGTGCCAGCTCACGGGACAGGGGGCGAAACTACGAGCAGTACTTC.

The gene calls are TRBV7-2 and TRBJ1-5, with 8 bases identical to TRBD1. This CDR3 spans 14 amino acids. V dropped 7 bases and J dropped 7; count of bases not matched to a gene: 9. Per germline, CDR1 SGHTA and CDR2 FQGNSA. CDR3 in amino acids: CASTLTGVGQPQHF. The CDR3 DNA reads TGTGCCAGCACCCTGACAGGGGTGGGCCAGCCCCAGCATTTT.

This rearrangement joins TRBV7-9 to TRBJ1-1; no clear D gene. Trimming removed 1 base at V and 7 bases at J, with 10 bases between. The CDR3 contains 13 residues. Germline assignment: CDR1 SEHNR and CDR2 FQNEAQ (reference sequence). In DNA, the CDR3 is TGTGCCAGCAGCTTAGTAGAGGGTATTGAAGCTTTCTTT. Its translation: CASSLVEGIEAFF.

V is TRBV18 and J is TRBJ1-1; possible D gene TRBD1, 5 bases. Germline V lookup: CDR1 KGHSH, CDR2 LQKENI. V was pared by 1 base and J by 11 bases, with 17 bases between. CDR3 length: 14 residues. The CDR3 DNA is TGTGCCAGCTCACCACGGACCCAGGGAGGTTCTGCTTTCTTT. The encoded protein is CASSPRTQGGSAFF.

The chain links TRBV10-3 to TRBJ1-1; perhaps TRBD1 as D (5 bases). CDR1 and CDR2 from the germline V gene are ENHRY and SYGVKD. CDR3 size: 13 residues. The V gene lost 6 bases and the J gene lost 1 base, with 9 bases spanning the gap. This chain's CDR3 is CAIRIQANTEAFF. The CDR3 DNA is TGTGCCATCAGGATACAGGCGAACACTGAAGCTTTCTTT.

The chain joins TRBV28 to TRBJ2-2; the D is unclear. Germline V lookup: CDR1 MDHEN, CDR2 SYDVKM. This CDR3 contains 13 residues. Trimming took 7 bases from V and 2 from J, leaving 8 bases between them. Here the CDR3 reads CASKWANTGELFF. The DNA of the CDR3 is TGTGCCAGCAAGTGGGCCAACACCGGGGAGCTGTTTTTT.

The chain recombines TRBV6-7 with TRBJ1-1; D gene uncertain. TRBV6-7 is assigned to the ORF class and has an uncertain function. The germline V and J ends were trimmed by 8 bases and 6 bases, with 13 bases remaining between them. CDR3 size: 12 residues. The DNA for the CDR3 is TGTGCCAGCTCTGGAGATTTACCTGAAGCTTTCTTT. This gives the protein CASSGDLPEAFF.

The V gene is TRBV5-4, the J gene TRBJ1-2; D may be TRBD1 (6 bases). V lost 3 bases and J 5 bases, leaving 20 bases between the germline ends. From germline, CDR1 is SGHNT and CDR2 YYREEE (reference sequence). This CDR3 is built from 16 residues. Here the CDR3 reads CASSSEIRRQGYGYTF. CDR3 coding DNA: TGTGCCAGCAGCTCCGAAATTAGGCGGCAGGGGTATGGCTACACCTTC.

The rearrangement joins TRBV5-1 to TRBJ1-6, with D unresolved. The CDR3 loop spans 14 amino acids. CDR1 is SGHRS and CDR2 is YFSETQ in the germline V gene. The V gene lost 4 bases and the J gene lost 6 bases, with 11 bases spanning the gap. The CDR3 nucleotides read TGCGCCAGCAGCACACAAGTTGGTAATTCACCCCTCCACTTT. Translation gives CASSTQVGNSPLHF. The variable domain in full, completed from reference TRBV5-1 and TRBJ1-6, reads KAGVTQTPRYLIKTRGQQVTLSCSPISGHRSVSWYQQTPGQGLQFLFEYFSETQRNKGNFPGRFSGRQFSNSRSEMNVSTLELGDSALYLCASSTQVGNSPLHFGNGTRLTVT.

The rearrangement links TRBV6-5 to TRBJ2-7; 8 positions match TRBD1. CDR1 is MNHEY, CDR2 SVGAGI, per germline. This CDR3 contains 14 residues. With 6 bases clipped from V and 5 bases from J, the junction kept 9 bases outside the gene matches. CDR3 in amino acids: CASRRVTGAHEQYF. For the CDR3, the DNA is TGTGCCAGCAGGAGGGTGACAGGGGCCCACGAGCAGTACTTC.

The V call is TRBV12-3 or TRBV12-4, the J call TRBJ1-5; 7 positions match TRBD1. CDR3 size: 13 residues. J gave up 7 bases and V 6 bases, and 6 bases lay outside the gene matches. The CDR3: CASSSGGRQPQHF. In DNA form, the CDR3 reads TGTGCCAGCAGCTCAGGGGGAAGACAGCCCCAGCATTTT.

The CDR3 loop is CAWSVLAGAIQETQYF. CDR3 in DNA: TGTGCCTGGAGTGTTCTAGCGGGGGCCATACAAGAGACCCAGTACTTC. The chain has TRBV30 and TRBJ2-5, with 10 bases identical to TRBD2. J lost 2 bases, V lost 0 bases, and 6 bases had no gene match. Germline V CDR1 and CDR2: GTSNPN, SVGIG (reference sequence). CDR3 length: 16 amino acids.

The gene calls are TRBV6-2 or TRBV6-3 and TRBJ2-7; 12 bases are a match to TRBD1. Germline V gene sequence: CDR1 MNHEY, CDR2 SVGEGT. The ends lost 3 bases at V and 7 bases at J; junction bases unmatched: 10. The CDR3 is 16 amino acids. CDR3 amino acids: CASSYGVGQGAREQYF. The CDR3, as DNA: TGTGCCAGCAGTTATGGCGTGGGACAGGGGGCGAGAGAGCAGTACTTC.

J is TRBJ2-2 and V is TRBV7-3; a weak D match, TRBD2 (6 bases). Trimming pared 1 base from V and 4 bases from J, leaving 13 bases between. The germline V gene encodes CDR1 SGHTA and CDR2 FQGTGA. There are 16 residues in the CDR3. In nucleotides, the CDR3 is TGTGCCAGCAGCTTAAGCTGGCGGGGCACCACCGGGGAGCTGTTTTTT. This sequence encodes CASSLSWRGTTGELFF.

V usage is TRBV6-4 and J usage is TRBJ2-2; 8 bases fit TRBD1. After removal of 10 bases from V and 3 bases from J, the junction contained 7 bases not matched to a gene. The CDR3 spans 14 residues. Looked up from germline, CDR1 is MRHNA and CDR2 is SNTAGT. This CDR3 is CATQDRAYTGELFF. As DNA, the CDR3 is TGTGCCACCCAGGACAGGGCATACACCGGGGAGCTGTTTTTT.

V and J are TRBV6-5 and TRBJ2-1; D might be TRBD1 (6 bases). Germline-derived CDR1 and CDR2 are MNHEY and SVGAGI. V dropped 8 bases and J dropped 9 bases, with 23 bases sitting between them. CDR3 length equals 15 residues. CDR3 DNA sequence: TGTGCCAGCTCGCTTGTGGACGGACAGTCAACTGAGCAGTTCTTC. Protein product: CASSLVDGQSTEQFF.

CDR3 sequence (DNA): TGTGCCAGCCGGACTAGCGCTACAGATACGCAGTATTTT. The encoded protein is CASRTSATDTQYF. The chain carries TRBV12-3 or TRBV12-4 and TRBJ2-3; 9 bases are shared with TRBD2. The CDR3 sequence is 13 residues long. The J segment lost 3 bases and the V segment lost 8 bases, leaving 3 bases of the junction unmatched.